The rows below give T cell receptor beta chains drawn from one sample of a study of CD8+CD57+ T cells in acquired aplastic anemia. Using its own MiXCR run on the reads, TCRdb lists one record per CDR3 protein. This sample has about 170,000 distinct CDR3 sequences, with roughly 63% found just once. Sequencing input: sorted CD4+, CD8+, or CD8+CD57+ T cells (not recorded which) from PBMCs. These receptors were taken from a human donor in good health. The CDR3 runs from the conserved cysteine through the conserved F or W. Fields, in order: D gene, clone size, V gene, CDR3 length, J gene, CDR3 protein, CDR3 DNA. A D gene is named only where the DNA matches it firmly. Size is omitted from some rows. Given values are once, few, many or a class for expanded clones.

TRBD2	-	TRBV6-5	13	TRBJ2-5	CASSGTSGETQYF	TGTGCCAGCTCCGGGACTAGCGGAGAGACCCAGTACTTC
-	many	TRBV4-2	17	TRBJ2-7	CASSQDGWGGPSYEQYF	TGTGCCAGCAGCCAAGATGGCTGGGGCGGGCCTTCCTACGAGCAGTACTTC
TRBD1	many	TRBV25-1	16	TRBJ1-2	CASSEGRQGPVLGYTF	TGTGCCAGCAGTGAGGGAAGACAGGGGCCTGTGTTGGGCTACACCTTC
-	-	TRBV19	14	TRBJ2-7	CASKWLPSSYEQYF	TGTGCCAGTAAGTGGCTACCGAGCTCCTACGAGCAGTACTTC
-	-	TRBV15	16	TRBJ2-7	CATSTSLRDSPYEQYF	TGTGCCACCAGCACGTCTCTGCGGGACAGCCCCTACGAGCAGTACTTC
-	many	TRBV29-1	14	TRBJ2-7	CSVDTGTGSYEQYF	TGCAGCGTCGACACCGGGACGGGCTCCTACGAGCAGTACTTC
-	-	TRBV6-5	13	TRBJ2-7	CASSGTLAVEQYF	TGTGCCAGCAGTGGGACCCTTGCGGTCGAGCAGTACTTC
-	-	TRBV29-1	12	TRBJ2-5	CSVSDRLETQYF	TGCAGCGTTAGCGACAGGCTAGAGACCCAGTACTTC
TRBD1	-	TRBV20-1	14	TRBJ2-1	CSARKTGVLYEQFF	TGCAGTGCTAGAAAGACAGGGGTTTTGTATGAGCAGTTCTTC
TRBD1	few	TRBV20-1	16	TRBJ2-1	CSARDQVTGSYNEQFF	TGCAGTGCTAGAGATCAAGTGACAGGGTCCTACAATGAGCAGTTCTTC
-	-	TRBV29-1	11	TRBJ1-2	CSVAEGYGYTF	TGCAGCGTTGCGGAGGGCTATGGCTACACCTTC
TRBD2	-	TRBV7-9	11	TRBJ2-1	CASNLGGEQFF	TGTGCCAGCAACTTGGGAGGGGAGCAGTTCTTC
TRBD1	few	TRBV2	13	TRBJ1-2	CASSARTGDGYTF	TGTGCCAGCAGTGCTAGGACAGGGGACGGCTACACCTTC
-	-	TRBV7-2	15	TRBJ2-7	CASSLGFAVTYEQYF	TGTGCCAGCAGCTTAGGTTTCGCCGTTACCTACGAGCAGTACTTC
-	-	TRBV6-1	14	TRBJ2-1	CASSELGMEGEQFF	TGTGCCAGCAGTGAACTAGGTATGGAGGGTGAGCAGTTCTTC
TRBD2	many	TRBV12-3/TRBV12-4	17	TRBJ2-3	CASSLSQTSGIADTQYF	TGTGCCAGCAGTTTATCGCAGACTAGCGGGATAGCAGATACGCAGTATTTT
TRBD1	once	TRBV9	15	TRBJ2-5	CASSLDRGPQETQYF	TGTGCCAGCAGCTTAGACAGGGGACCTCAAGAGACCCAGTACTTC
-	once	TRBV10-2	15	TRBJ1-6	CASSEQGQRSSPLHF	TGCGCCAGCAGTGAACAAGGACAGCGGAGTTCACCCCTCCACTTT
TRBD2	-	TRBV7-2	16	TRBJ2-3	CASSLAVRGGGDTQYF	TGTGCCAGCAGCTTAGCGGTCCGGGGGGGGGGAGATACGCAGTATTTT
TRBD1	-	TRBV9	16	TRBJ1-2	CASSVDAADRFYGYTF	TGTGCCAGCAGCGTAGACGCGGCGGACAGGTTCTATGGCTACACCTTC
-	-	TRBV19	13	TRBJ1-1	CASSIAQLTGAFF	TGTGCCAGTAGTATAGCTCAGCTTACCGGAGCTTTCTTT
-	-	TRBV9	12	TRBJ1-6	CASSQQNSPLHF	TGTGCCAGCAGTCAACAGAATTCACCCCTCCACTTT